This record covers a single T cell receptor (beta chain). Its antigen is still unknown. The CDR3 has 16 amino acids. Germline CDR1 is GTSNPN and CDR2 is SVGIG (reference sequence). The J segment lost 1 base and the V segment lost 7 bases, leaving 7 bases of the junction unmatched. Indicated treatment: roughly ten-day PBMC culture with coronavirus spike peptide pools or control peptides (ViraFEST assay). Gathering of the CD4+ T cells, from the unexposed donor, took place before the COVID-19 pandemic (2011-2018). These data originate in a study of vaccination and CD4 T cells after COVID-19. Sequence data for DNA of cultured CD4+ T cells were generated by the Oncomine TCR Beta short-read assay. MiXCR, applied by TCRdb to the PCR reads, yields one record per CDR3 protein. The table has several thousand distinct CDR3 sequences, 40% to 55% seen once.

The sequencing input was CD4+ T cells from blood, cultured in vitro. The V and J genes are TRBV30 and TRBJ1-6; TRBD1 matches at 10 bases. This clonotype originated in a human donor in good health. The CDR3: CAFGQGGASYNSPLHF. The CDR3 DNA follows: TGTGCCTTCGGACAGGGGGGAGCTTCCTATAATTCACCCCTCCACTTT.